The T cell receptor (beta chain) described here comes from a study of blood T cell repertoires in COVID-19. Study overall: The study drew acute and convalescent COVID-19 samples from the United States, Italy and Spain. The analysed material was cDNA or gDNA that came from T cells, B-cell-depleted T cells, or PBMCs.

Per the study methods: Amplifying reference gene primers gave estimates of nucleated cell counts. Data came from immunoSEQ multiplex PCR; TCRdb stores just in-frame clones and leaves some out. The DNA was the basis for D and trimming; V, J and clone size are from that table. Here the sample spans approximately 240,000 clones, about 80% being singletons. V was pared by 4 bases and J by 8 bases, with 9 bases of the junction left unmatched. CDR1 SGHRS and CDR2 YFSETQ come from the germline V gene. The CDR3 has 15 amino acids. The sequenced material came from peripheral blood. The chain couples TRBV5-1 to TRBJ2-2; 9 bases align to TRBD1. The source of this sequence is a woman older than 75 with active or convalescent COVID-19. DNA of the CDR3: TGCGCCAGCAGCCCCGACAGGGGGGGAGCAGGGGAGCTGTTTTTT. Amino acids: CASSPDRGGAGELFF.